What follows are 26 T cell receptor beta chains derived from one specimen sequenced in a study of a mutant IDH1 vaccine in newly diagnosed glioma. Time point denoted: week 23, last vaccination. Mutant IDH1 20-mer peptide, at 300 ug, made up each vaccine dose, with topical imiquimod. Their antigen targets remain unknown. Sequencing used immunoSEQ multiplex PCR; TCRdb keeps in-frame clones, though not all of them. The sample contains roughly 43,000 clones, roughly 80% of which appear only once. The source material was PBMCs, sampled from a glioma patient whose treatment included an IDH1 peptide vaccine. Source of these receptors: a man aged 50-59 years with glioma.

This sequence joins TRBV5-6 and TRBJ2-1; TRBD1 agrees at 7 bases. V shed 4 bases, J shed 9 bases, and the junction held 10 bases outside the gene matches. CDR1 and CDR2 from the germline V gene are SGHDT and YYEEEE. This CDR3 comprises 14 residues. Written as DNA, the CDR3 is TGTGCCAGCAGCCCTCTGACAGGGAAGGGTGAGCAGTTCTTC. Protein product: CASSPLTGKGEQFF.

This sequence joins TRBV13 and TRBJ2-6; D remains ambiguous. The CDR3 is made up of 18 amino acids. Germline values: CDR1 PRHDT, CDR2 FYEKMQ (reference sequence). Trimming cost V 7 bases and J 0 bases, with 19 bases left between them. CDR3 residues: CASTTKRYPSSGANVLTF. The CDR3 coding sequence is TGTGCCAGCACCACAAAACGCTACCCAAGCTCTGGGGCCAACGTCCTGACTTTC.

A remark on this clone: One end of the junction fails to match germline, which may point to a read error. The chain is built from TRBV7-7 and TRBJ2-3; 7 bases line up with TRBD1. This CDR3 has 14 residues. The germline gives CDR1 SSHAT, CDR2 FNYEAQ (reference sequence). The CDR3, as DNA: TGTGCTAGCAGCCAGGGGACAGCTGCGGATACGCAGTATTTT. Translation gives CASSQGTAADTQYF.

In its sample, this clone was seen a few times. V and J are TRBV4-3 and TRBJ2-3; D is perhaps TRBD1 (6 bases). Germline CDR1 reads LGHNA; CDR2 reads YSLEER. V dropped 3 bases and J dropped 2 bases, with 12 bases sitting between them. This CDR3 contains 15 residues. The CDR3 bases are TGCGCCAGCAGCCAGCAGGGGTCTGACACAGATACGCAGTATTTT. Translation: CASSQQGSDTDTQYF.

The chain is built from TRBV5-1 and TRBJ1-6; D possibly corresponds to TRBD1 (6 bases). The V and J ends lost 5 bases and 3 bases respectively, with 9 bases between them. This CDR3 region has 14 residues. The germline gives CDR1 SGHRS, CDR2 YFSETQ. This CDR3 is CASREDSYNSPLHF. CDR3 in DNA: TGCGCCAGCAGGGAGGACAGCTATAATTCACCCCTCCACTTT.

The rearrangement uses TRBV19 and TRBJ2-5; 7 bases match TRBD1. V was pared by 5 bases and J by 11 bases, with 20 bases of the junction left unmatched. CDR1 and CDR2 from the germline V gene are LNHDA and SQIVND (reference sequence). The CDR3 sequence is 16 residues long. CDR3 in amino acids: CASSPLDNRGKEEQYF. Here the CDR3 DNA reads TGTGCCAGTAGTCCCCTCGACAACAGGGGAAAAGAAGAGCAGTACTTC.

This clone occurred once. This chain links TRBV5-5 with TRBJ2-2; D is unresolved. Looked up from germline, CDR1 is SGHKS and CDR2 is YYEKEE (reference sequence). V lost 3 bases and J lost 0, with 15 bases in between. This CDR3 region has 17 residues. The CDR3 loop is CASSSPRDLPNTGELFF. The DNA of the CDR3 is TGTGCCAGCAGCTCCCCAAGGGATCTACCGAACACCGGGGAGCTGTTTTTT.

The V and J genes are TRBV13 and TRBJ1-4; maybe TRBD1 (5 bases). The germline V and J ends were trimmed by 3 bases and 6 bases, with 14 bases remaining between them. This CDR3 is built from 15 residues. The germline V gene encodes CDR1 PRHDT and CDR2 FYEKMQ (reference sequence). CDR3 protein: CASSFVGTEDEKLFF. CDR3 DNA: TGTGCCAGCAGCTTCGTAGGGACGGAAGATGAAAAACTGTTTTTT.

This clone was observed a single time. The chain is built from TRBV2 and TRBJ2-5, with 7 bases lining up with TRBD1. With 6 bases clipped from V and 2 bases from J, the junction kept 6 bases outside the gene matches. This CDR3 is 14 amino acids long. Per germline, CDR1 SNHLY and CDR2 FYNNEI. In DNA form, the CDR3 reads TGTGCCAGCAGGGGAAACAGGGGACAAGAGACCCAGTACTTC. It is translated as CASRGNRGQETQYF.

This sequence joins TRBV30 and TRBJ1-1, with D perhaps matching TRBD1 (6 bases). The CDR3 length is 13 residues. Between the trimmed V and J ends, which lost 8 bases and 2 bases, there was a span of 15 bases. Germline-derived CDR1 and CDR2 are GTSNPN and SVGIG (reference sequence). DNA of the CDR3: TGTGCCGGGCACAGGGATGGAAACACTGAAGCTTTCTTT. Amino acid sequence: CAGHRDGNTEAFF.

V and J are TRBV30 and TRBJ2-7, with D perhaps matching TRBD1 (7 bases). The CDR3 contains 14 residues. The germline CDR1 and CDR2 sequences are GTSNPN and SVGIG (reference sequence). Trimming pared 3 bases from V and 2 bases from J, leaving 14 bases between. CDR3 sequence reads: CAWSPDREAYEQYF. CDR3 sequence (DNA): TGTGCCTGGAGCCCCGACAGGGAGGCCTACGAGCAGTACTTC.

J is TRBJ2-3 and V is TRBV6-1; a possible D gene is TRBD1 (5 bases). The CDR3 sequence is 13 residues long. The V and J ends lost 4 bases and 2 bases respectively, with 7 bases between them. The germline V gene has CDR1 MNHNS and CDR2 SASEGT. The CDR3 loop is CASSGQSTDTQYF. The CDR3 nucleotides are TGTGCCAGCAGTGGACAGTCCACAGATACGCAGTATTTT.

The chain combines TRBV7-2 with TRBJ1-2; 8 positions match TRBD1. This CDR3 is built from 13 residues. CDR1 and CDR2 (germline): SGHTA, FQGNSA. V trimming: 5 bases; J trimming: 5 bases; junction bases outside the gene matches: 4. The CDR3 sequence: CASSPWTGYGYTF. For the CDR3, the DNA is TGTGCCAGCAGCCCATGGACAGGGTATGGCTACACCTTC. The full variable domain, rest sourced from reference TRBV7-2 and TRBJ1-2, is GAGVSQSPSNKVTEKGKDVELRCDPISGHTALYWYRQSLGQGLEFLIYFQGNSAPDKSGLPSDRFSAERTGGSVSTLTIQRTQQEDSAVYLCASSPWTGYGYTFGSGTRLTVV.

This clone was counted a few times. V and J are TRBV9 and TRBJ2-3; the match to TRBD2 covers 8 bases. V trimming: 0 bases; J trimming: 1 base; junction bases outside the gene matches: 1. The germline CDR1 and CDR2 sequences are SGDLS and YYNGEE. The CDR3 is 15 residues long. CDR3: CASSVVGGGTDTQYF. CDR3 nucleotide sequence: TGTGCCAGCAGCGTAGTCGGGGGGGGCACAGATACGCAGTATTTT.

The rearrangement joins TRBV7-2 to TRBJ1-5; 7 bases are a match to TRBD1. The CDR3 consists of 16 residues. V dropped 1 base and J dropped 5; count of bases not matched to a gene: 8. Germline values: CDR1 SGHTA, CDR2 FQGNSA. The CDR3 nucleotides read TGTGCCAGCAGCTTAGGGCCCCGGGACAGATATCAGCCCCAGCATTTT. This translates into CASSLGPRDRYQPQHF.

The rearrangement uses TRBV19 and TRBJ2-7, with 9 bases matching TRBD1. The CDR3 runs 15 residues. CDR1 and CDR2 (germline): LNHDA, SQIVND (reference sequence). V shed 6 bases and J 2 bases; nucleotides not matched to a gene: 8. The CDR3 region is CASSVGTGLPYEQYF. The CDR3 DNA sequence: TGTGCCAGTAGCGTGGGGACAGGGTTGCCCTACGAGCAGTACTTC.

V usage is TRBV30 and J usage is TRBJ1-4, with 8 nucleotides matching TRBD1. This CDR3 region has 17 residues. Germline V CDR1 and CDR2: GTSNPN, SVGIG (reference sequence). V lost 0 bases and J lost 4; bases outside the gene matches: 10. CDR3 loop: CAWSVTLPGGHNEKLFF. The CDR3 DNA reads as TGTGCCTGGAGTGTAACCCTACCAGGGGGCCATAATGAAAAACTGTTTTTT.

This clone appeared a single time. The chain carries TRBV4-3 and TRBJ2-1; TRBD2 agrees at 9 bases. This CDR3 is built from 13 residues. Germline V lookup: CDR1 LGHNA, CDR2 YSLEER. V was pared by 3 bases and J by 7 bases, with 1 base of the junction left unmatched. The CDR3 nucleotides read TGCGCCAGCAGCCATGGACTAGCGAATGAGCAGTTCTTC. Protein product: CASSHGLANEQFF.

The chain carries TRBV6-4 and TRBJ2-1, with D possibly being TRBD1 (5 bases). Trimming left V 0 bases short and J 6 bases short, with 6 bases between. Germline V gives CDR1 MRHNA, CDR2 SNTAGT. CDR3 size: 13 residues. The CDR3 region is CASSDSQGNEQFF. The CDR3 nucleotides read TGTGCCAGCAGTGACTCTCAGGGCAATGAGCAGTTCTTC.

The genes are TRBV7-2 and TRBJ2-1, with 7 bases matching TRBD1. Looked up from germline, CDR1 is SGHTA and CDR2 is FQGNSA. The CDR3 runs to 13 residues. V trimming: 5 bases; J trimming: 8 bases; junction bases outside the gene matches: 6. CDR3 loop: CASSPGGADEQFF. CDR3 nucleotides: TGTGCCAGCAGCCCAGGGGGTGCGGATGAGCAGTTCTTC.

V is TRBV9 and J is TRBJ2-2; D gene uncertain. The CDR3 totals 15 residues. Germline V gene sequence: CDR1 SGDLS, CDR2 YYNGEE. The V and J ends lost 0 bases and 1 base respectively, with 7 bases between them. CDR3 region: CASSVVPMNTGELFF. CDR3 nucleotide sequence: TGTGCCAGCAGCGTAGTTCCGATGAACACCGGGGAGCTGTTTTTT.

The CDR3 coding sequence is TGTGCCAGCAGCTTATCAATCCGGACAAACAACTATGGCTACACCTTC. This codes for CASSLSIRTNNYGYTF. The chain is built from TRBV7-8 and TRBJ1-2; tentative D call: TRBD1 (5 bases). Trimming left V 2 bases short and J 2 bases short, with 15 bases between. This CDR3 is built from 16 residues. Germline assignment: CDR1 SGHVS and CDR2 FQNEAQ.

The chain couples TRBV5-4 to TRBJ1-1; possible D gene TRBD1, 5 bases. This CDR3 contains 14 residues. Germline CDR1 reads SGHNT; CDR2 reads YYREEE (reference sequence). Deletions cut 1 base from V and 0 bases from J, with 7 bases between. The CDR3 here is CASSLKGVNTEAFF. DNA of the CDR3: TGTGCCAGCAGCTTGAAAGGGGTGAACACTGAAGCTTTCTTT.

This CDR3 is CASFAGNTGELFF. CDR3 DNA sequence: TGTGCCAGCTTTGCGGGTAACACCGGGGAGCTGTTTTTT. V is TRBV2 and J is TRBJ2-2; D perhaps matches TRBD2 (5 bases). The CDR3 has 13 amino acids. Trimming cost V 8 bases and J 2 bases, with 9 bases left between them. The germline CDR1 and CDR2 sequences are SNHLY and FYNNEI. The variable domain in full, with the rest retrieved from reference TRBV2 and TRBJ2-2, is EPEVTQTPSHQVTQMGQEVILRCVPISNHLYFYWYRQILGQKVEFLVSFYNNEISEKSEIFDDQFSVERPDGSNFTLKIRSTKLEDSAMYFCASFAGNTGELFFGEGSRLTVL.

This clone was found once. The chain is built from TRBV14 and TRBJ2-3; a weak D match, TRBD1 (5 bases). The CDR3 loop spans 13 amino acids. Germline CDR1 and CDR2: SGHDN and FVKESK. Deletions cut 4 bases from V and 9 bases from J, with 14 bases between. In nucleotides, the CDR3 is TGTGCCAGCAGCCCCTTTGACCAGGGAACGCAGTATTTT. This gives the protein CASSPFDQGTQYF.

The CDR3 DNA reads TGTGCCAGCGGCCTGGGCGAGTATAGCAATCAGCCCCAGCATTTT. The encoded protein is CASGLGEYSNQPQHF. This rearrangement joins TRBV5-5 to TRBJ1-5; D remains unclear. The germline gives CDR1 SGHKS, CDR2 YYEKEE (reference sequence). Trimming stripped 7 bases from V and 0 bases from J, with 14 bases between. The CDR3 has 15 amino acids.